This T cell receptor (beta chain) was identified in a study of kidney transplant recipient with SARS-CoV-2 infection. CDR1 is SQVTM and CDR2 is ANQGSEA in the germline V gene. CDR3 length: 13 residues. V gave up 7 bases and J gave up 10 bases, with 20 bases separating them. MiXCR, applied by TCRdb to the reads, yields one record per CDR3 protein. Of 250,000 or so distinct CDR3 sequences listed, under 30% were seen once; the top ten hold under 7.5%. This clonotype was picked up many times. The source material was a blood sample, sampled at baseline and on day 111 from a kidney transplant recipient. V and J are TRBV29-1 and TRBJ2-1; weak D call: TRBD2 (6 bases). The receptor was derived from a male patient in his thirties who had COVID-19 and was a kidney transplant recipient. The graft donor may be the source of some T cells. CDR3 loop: CSGGRREPAEQFF. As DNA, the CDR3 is TGCAGCGGCGGGCGTCGGGAGCCCGCCGAGCAGTTCTTC.